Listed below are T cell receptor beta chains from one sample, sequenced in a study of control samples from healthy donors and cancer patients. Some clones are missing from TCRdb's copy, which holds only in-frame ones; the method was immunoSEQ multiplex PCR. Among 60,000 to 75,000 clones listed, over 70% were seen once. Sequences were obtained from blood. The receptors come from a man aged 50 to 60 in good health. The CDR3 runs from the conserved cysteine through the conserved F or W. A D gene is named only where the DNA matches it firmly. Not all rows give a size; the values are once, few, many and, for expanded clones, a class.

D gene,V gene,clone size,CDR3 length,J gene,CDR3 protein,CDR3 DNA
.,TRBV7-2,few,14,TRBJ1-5,CASSPTASNQPQHF,TGTGCCAGCAGCCCCACAGCTAGCAATCAGCCCCAGCATTTT
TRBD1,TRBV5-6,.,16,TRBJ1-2,CASSPLDREGFYGYTF,TGTGCCAGCAGCCCATTAGACAGGGAAGGTTTCTATGGCTACACCTTC
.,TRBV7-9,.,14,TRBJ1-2,CASSLITGPRGYTF,TGTGCCAGCAGCTTAATAACGGGGCCGAGGGGCTACACCTTC
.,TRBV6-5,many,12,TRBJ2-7,CASGKAGLEQYF,TGTGCCAGTGGTAAGGCAGGGCTCGAGCAGTACTTC
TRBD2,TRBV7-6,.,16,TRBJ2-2,CASSLEAGGYTGELFF,TGTGCCAGCAGCTTAGAAGCGGGAGGGTACACCGGGGAGCTGTTTTTT
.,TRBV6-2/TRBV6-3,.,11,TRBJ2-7,CASSDGTEQYF,TGTGCCAGCAGCGACGGGACTGAGCAGTACTTC
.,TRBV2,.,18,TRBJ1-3,CASSVLRQGIVAGNTIYF,TGTGCCAGCAGTGTTCTTCGCCAGGGAATAGTTGCTGGAAACACCATATATTTT
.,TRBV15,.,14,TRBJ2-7,CATSREGLNYEQYF,TGTGCCACCAGCAGAGAGGGACTGAACTACGAGCAGTACTTC
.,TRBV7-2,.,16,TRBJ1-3,CASSPQGRSSGNTIYF,TGTGCCAGCAGCCCCCAAGGTCGTAGCTCTGGAAACACCATATATTTT
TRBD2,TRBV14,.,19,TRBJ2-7,CASRRYFASGRAEAYEQYF,TGTGCCAGCAGAAGGTATTTTGCTAGCGGGAGGGCCGAGGCCTACGAGCAGTACTTC
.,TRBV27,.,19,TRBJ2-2,CASSLFRPDTLRNTGELFF,TGTGCCAGCAGTTTATTTAGACCGGACACACTTCGTAACACCGGGGAGCTGTTTTTT
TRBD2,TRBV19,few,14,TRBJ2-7,CASSSWTSSYEQYF,TGTGCCAGTAGTAGCTGGACTAGCTCCTACGAGCAGTACTTC
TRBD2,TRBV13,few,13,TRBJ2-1,CASTERENNEQFF,TGTGCCAGTACAGAGCGGGAGAACAATGAGCAGTTCTTC
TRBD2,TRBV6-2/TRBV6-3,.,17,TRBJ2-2,CASSYSPSGSIIGELFF,TGTGCCAGCAGTTACTCGCCTAGCGGGAGCATCATCGGGGAGCTGTTTTTT
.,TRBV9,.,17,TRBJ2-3,CASSVVPWGASVDTQYF,TGTGCCAGCAGCGTAGTTCCTTGGGGGGCGTCAGTAGATACGCAGTATTTT
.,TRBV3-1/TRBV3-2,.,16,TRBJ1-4,CASSPSRAVRNEKLFF,TGTGCCAGCAGCCCCTCCCGGGCCGTACGTAATGAAAAACTGTTTTTT
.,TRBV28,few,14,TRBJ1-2,CASSLAQDSRGYTF,TGTGCCAGCAGTTTAGCACAGGACAGTAGAGGCTACACCTTC
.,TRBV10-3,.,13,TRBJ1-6,CATRTGFNSPLHF,TGTGCCACCAGAACAGGGTTTAATTCACCCCTCCACTTT
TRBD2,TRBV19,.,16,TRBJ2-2,CASSKASGKDTGELFF,TGTGCCAGTAGTAAGGCTAGCGGGAAGGACACCGGGGAGCTGTTTTTT
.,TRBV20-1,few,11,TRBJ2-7,CSAMDSYEQYF,TGCAGTGCTATGGACTCCTACGAGCAGTACTTC
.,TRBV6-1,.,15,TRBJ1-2,CASSEGLGSDYGYTF,TGTGCCAGCAGTGAGGGGCTGGGGAGCGACTATGGCTACACCTTC
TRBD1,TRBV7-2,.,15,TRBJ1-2,CASSLGQGPHYGYTF,TGTGCCAGCAGCCTGGGACAGGGACCGCACTATGGCTACACCTTC
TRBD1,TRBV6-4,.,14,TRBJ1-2,CASSQDMTGDGYTF,TGTGCCAGCAGTCAGGATATGACAGGGGATGGCTACACCTTC
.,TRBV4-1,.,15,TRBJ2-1,CASSPGGVSYNEQFF,TGCGCCAGCAGCCCCGGGGGAGTCTCCTACAATGAGCAGTTCTTC
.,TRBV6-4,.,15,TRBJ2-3,CASSDSGQTTDTQYF,TGTGCCAGCAGTGACTCTGGGCAAACCACAGATACGCAGTATTTT
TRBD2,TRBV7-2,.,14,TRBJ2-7,CASSLASGRYEQYF,TGTGCCAGCAGCTTGGCTAGCGGGAGGTACGAGCAGTACTTC
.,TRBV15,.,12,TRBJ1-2,CATSRGEYGYTF,TGTGCCACCAGCAGAGGGGAGTATGGCTACACCTTC
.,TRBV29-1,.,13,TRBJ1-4,CSVEFAANEKLFF,TGCAGCGTGGAGTTCGCGGCTAATGAAAAACTGTTTTTT
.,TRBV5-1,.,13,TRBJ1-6,CASSLESNSPLHF,TGCGCCAGCAGCTTGGAGAGTAATTCACCCCTCCACTTT
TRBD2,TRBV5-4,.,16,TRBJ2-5,CASSGERAGLRETQYF,TGTGCCAGCAGCGGTGAGCGAGCGGGACTAAGAGAGACCCAGTACTTC
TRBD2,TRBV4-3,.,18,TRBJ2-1,CASSRRVRAGASYNEQFF,TGCGCCAGCAGCCGCCGGGTGAGGGCGGGAGCATCCTACAATGAGCAGTTCTTC
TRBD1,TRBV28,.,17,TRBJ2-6,CASSTDRGRGRANVLTF,TGTGCCAGCAGCACGGACAGGGGAAGGGGAAGGGCCAACGTCCTGACTTTC
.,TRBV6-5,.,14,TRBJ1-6,CATRLASYNSPLHF,TGTGCCACCCGTCTGGCCTCCTATAATTCACCCCTCCACTTT
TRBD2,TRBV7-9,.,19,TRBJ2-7,CASSPGWDLISGDPYEQYF,TGTGCCAGCAGCCCTGGGTGGGATTTGATTAGCGGGGACCCCTACGAGCAGTACTTC
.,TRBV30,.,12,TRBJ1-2,CAWSVRRHGYTF,TGTGCCTGGAGTGTACGAAGGCATGGCTACACCTTC
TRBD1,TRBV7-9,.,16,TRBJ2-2,CASSARQGRNTGELFF,TGTGCCAGCAGCGCCCGACAGGGCCGGAACACCGGGGAGCTGTTTTTT
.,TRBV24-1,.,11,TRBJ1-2,CATSDFLGYTF,TGTGCCACCAGTGATTTTCTCGGCTACACCTTC
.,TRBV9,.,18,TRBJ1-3,CASSVALDTRLSGNTIYF,TGTGCCAGCAGCGTAGCTTTAGACACCCGTCTGAGTGGAAACACCATATATTTT
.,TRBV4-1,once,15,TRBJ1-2,CASSRGTDANYGYTF,TGCGCCAGCAGCCGAGGGACCGACGCTAACTATGGCTACACCTTC
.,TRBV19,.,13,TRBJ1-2,CASSIDWVEGYTF,TGTGCCAGTAGTATAGACTGGGTGGAGGGCTACACCTTC